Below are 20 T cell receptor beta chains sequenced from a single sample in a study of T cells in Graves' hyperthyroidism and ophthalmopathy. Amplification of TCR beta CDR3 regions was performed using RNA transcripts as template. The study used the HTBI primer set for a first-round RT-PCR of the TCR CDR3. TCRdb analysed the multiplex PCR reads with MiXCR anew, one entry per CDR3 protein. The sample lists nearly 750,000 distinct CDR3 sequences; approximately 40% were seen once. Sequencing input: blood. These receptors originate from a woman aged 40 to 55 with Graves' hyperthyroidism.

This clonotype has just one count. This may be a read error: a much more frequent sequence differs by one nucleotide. CDR3 in DNA: TGCAATGCTAGTCCCGGGACAGGGGACAATGGCTACACCTTC. Its protein product is CNASPGTGDNGYTF. The genes are TRBV20-1 and TRBJ1-2, with 10 bases matching TRBD1. The CDR3 spans 14 residues. Germline CDR1 is DFQATT and CDR2 is SNEGSKA (reference sequence).

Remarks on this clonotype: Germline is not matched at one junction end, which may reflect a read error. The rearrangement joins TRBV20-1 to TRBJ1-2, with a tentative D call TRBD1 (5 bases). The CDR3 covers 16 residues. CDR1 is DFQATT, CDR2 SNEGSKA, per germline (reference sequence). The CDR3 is CSARDPGTGLDYGHTF. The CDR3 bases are TGCAGTGCTAGAGATCCTGGAACAGGCCTCGACTATGGCCACACCTTC.

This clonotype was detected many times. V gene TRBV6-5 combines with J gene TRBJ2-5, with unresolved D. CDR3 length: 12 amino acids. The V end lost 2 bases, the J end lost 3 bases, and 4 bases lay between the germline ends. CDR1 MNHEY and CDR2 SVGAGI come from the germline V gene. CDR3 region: CASSYPEETQYF. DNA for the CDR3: TGTGCCAGCAGTTACCCGGAAGAGACCCAGTACTTC.

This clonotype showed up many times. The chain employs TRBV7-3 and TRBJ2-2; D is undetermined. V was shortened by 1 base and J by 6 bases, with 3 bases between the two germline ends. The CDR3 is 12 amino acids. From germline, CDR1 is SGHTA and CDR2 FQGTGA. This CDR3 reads CASSLRAGELFF. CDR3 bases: TGTGCCAGCAGCTTAAGGGCCGGGGAGCTGTTTTTT.

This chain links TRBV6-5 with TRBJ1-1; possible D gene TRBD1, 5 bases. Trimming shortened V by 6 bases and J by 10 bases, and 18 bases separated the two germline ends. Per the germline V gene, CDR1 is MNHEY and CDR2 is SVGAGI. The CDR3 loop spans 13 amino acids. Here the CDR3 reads CASSLDSLSVAFF. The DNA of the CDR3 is TGTGCCAGCAGCCTTGACAGTCTCTCGGTAGCTTTCTTT.

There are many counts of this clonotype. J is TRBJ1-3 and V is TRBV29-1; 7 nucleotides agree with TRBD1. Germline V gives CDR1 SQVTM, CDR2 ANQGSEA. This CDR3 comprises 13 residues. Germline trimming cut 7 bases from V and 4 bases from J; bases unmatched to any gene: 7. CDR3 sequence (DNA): TGCAGCGCGAAGACAGGGCCCGGAAACACCATATATTTT. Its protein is CSAKTGPGNTIYF.

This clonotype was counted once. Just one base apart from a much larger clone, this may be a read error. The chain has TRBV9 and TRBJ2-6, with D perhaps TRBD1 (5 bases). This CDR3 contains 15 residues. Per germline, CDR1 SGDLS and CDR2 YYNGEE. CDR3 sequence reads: CASSGRDSGANVPTF. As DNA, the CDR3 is TGTGCCAGCAGCGGCCGAGACTCTGGGGCCAACGTCCCGACTTTC.

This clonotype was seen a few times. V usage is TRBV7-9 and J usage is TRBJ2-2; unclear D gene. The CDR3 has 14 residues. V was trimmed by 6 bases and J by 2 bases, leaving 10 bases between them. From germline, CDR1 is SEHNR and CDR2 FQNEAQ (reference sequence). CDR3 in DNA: TGTGCCAGCAGTCCAGAGATAAACACCGGGGAGCTGTTTTTT. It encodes CASSPEINTGELFF. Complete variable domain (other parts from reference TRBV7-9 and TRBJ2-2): DTGVSQNPRHKITKRGQNVTFRCDPISEHNRLYWYRQTLGQGPEFLTYFQNEAQLEKSRLLSDRFSAERPKGSFSTLEIQRTEQGDSAMYLCASSPEINTGELFFGEGSRLTVL.

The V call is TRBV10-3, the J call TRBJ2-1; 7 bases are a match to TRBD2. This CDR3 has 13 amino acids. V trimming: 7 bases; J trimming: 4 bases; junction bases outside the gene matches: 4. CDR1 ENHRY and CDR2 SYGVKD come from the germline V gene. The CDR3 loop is CAIMPSGYNEQFF. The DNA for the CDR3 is TGTGCCATCATGCCTAGCGGATACAATGAGCAGTTCTTC.

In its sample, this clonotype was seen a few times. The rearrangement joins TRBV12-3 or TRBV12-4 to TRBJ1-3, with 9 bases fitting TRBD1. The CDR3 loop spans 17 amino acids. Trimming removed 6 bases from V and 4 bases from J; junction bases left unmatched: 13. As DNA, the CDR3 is TGTGCCAGCAGCCCTAACCCTAGACAGGGGGGAGGAAACACCATATATTTT. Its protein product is CASSPNPRQGGGNTIYF.

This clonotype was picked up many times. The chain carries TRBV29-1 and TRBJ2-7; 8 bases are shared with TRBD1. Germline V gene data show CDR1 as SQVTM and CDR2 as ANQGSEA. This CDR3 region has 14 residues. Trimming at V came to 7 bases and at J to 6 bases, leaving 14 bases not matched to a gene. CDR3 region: CSATQGAWIAEQYF. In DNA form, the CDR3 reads TGCAGCGCTACTCAGGGGGCATGGATCGCCGAGCAGTACTTC.

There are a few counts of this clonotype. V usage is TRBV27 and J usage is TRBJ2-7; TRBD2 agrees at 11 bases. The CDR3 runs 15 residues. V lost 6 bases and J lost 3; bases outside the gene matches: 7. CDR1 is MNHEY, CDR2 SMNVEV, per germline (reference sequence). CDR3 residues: CASSRTGTSGYEQYF. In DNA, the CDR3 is TGTGCCAGCAGCCGCACGGGGACTAGCGGCTACGAGCAGTACTTC.

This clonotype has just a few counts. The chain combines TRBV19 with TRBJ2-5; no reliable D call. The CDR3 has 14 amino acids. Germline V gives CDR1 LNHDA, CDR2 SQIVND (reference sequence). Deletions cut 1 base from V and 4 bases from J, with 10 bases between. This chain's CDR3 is CASSIVTGRETQYF. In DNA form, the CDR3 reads TGTGCCAGTAGTATAGTTACGGGTCGAGAGACCCAGTACTTC.

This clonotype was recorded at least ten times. The CDR3 reads CASSRGLAEKLFF. As DNA, the CDR3 is TGTGCCAGCAGCCGTGGGTTAGCGGAAAAACTGTTTTTT. V is TRBV7-2 and J is TRBJ1-4; D remains unclear. The V end lost 5 bases, the J end lost 8 bases, and 12 bases lay between the germline ends. The CDR3 length is 13 residues. The V gene's germline CDR1 is SGHTA and CDR2 FQGNSA.

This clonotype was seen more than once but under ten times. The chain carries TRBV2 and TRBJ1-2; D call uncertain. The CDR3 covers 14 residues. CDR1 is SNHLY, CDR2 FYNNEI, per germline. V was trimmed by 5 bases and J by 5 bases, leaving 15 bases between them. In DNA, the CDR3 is TGTGCCAGCAGTCCCTCCCTTGGGTTTTATGGCTACACCTTC. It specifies CASSPSLGFYGYTF.

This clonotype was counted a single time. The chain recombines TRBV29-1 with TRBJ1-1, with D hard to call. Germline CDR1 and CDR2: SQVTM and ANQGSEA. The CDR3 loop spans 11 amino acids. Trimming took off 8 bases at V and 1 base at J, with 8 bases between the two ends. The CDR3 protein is CSSQKNTEAFF. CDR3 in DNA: TGCAGCAGTCAAAAGAACACTGAAGCTTTCTTT.

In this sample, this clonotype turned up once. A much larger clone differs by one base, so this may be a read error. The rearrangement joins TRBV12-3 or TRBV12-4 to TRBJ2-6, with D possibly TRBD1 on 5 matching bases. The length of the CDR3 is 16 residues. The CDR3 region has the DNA TGTGCCAGCACTACCGACATTTACTCTGGGGCCAACGTCCTGGCTTTC. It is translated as CASTTDIYSGANVLAF.

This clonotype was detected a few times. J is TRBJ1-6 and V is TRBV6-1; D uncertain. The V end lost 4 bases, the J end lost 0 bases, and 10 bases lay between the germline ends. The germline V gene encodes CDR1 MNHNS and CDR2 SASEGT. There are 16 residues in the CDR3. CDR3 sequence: CASSGESSSYNSPLHF. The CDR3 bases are TGTGCCAGCAGTGGAGAAAGCAGCTCCTATAATTCACCCCTCCACTTT.

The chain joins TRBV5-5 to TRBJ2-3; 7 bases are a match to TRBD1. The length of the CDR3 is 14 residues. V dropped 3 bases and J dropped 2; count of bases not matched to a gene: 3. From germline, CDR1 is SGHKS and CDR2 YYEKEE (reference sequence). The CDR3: CASSSGQFTDTQYF. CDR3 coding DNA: TGTGCCAGCAGCTCGGGACAGTTCACAGATACGCAGTATTTT.

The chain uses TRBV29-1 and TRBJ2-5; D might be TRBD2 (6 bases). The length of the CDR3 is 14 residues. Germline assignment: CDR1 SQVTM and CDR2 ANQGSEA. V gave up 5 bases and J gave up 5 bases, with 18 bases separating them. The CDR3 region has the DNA TGCAGCGTTCAAACTAACGGAGGGAGGGAGACCCAGTACTTC. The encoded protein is CSVQTNGGRETQYF.